One and the same sample provided the 8 T cell receptor beta chains below, sequenced in a study of beta chain features in type 1 diabetes. Since all of the isolated RNA was reverse transcribed, expressed TCRB transcripts were what got sequenced. Assay used: immunoSEQ multiplex PCR; TCRdb lists only in-frame clones, some missing. This sample yields around 250,000 clones, of which 13% to 15% are seen a single time; more than 0.02% belongs to the top ten. Sample: naive CD4+ T cells from blood. The receptors stem from a woman aged 40 to 49 in good health.

The CDR3, as DNA: TGTGCCAGCAGCGCCTGGGAGGCCTCTGGAAACACCATATATTTT. Encoded protein: CASSAWEASGNTIYF. The rearrangement joins TRBV9 to TRBJ1-3; no reliable D call. This CDR3 region has 15 residues. The germline CDR1 and CDR2 sequences are SGDLS and YYNGEE. Trimming stripped 3 bases from V and 0 bases from J, with 10 bases between.

This chain uses TRBV2 with TRBJ2-5; TRBD2 aligns across 12 bases. Trimming took 3 bases from V and 5 from J; bases not matched to a gene: 7. Looked up from germline, CDR1 is SNHLY and CDR2 is FYNNEI. This CDR3 is built from 16 residues. The CDR3 loop reads CASSELPSGGAETQYF. In DNA, the CDR3 is TGTGCCAGCAGTGAGCTGCCTAGCGGGGGGGCGGAGACCCAGTACTTC.

The chain joins TRBV19 to TRBJ1-2; D ambiguous. Per germline, CDR1 LNHDA and CDR2 SQIVND (reference sequence). This CDR3 has 12 amino acids. V lost 2 bases and J lost 8, with 9 bases in between. This chain's CDR3 is CASSISQQGYTF. The CDR3 nucleotides are TGTGCCAGTAGTATAAGCCAACAGGGCTACACCTTC.

This clone occurred a few times. CDR3 residues: CASSFVVLVGEQFF. The CDR3 region has the DNA TGTGCCAGCAGCTTTGTTGTACTAGTTGGTGAGCAGTTCTTC. The rearrangement uses TRBV7-2 and TRBJ2-1, with D possibly matching TRBD2 (5 bases). The germline V gene encodes CDR1 SGHTA and CDR2 FQGNSA. The CDR3 spans 14 residues. Trimming removed 3 bases at V and 9 bases at J, with 15 bases between.

The sample holds a few counts of this clone. This sequence joins TRBV5-5 and TRBJ2-3; D possibly corresponds to TRBD2 (5 bases). Trimming took off 4 bases at V and 4 bases at J, with 13 bases between the two ends. The CDR3 has 14 amino acids. Germline V gene data show CDR1 as SGHKS and CDR2 as YYEKEE (reference sequence). CDR3 bases: TGTGCCAGCAGCACCCCTTTCGGGGCAGATACGCAGTATTTT. Protein sequence: CASSTPFGADTQYF.

The CDR3 DNA sequence: TGCGCCAGCAGCCACTTCGGGGGGGGGCCTAACTATGGCTACACCTTC. Its protein product is CASSHFGGGPNYGYTF. The chain carries TRBV4-1 and TRBJ1-2; D is possibly TRBD1 (6 bases). The CDR3 extends over 16 amino acids. Germline loops: CDR1 MGHRA, CDR2 YSYEKL. Trimming stripped 3 bases from V and 0 bases from J, with 14 bases between.

The chain employs TRBV5-4 and TRBJ1-2; D unresolved. V was clipped by 4 bases and J by 4 bases, with 14 bases between them. CDR1 and CDR2 (germline): SGHNT, YYREEE (reference sequence). The length of the CDR3 is 14 residues. Here the CDR3 DNA reads TGTGCCAGCAGCCTAGCCCGGGATTTCTATGGCTACACCTTC. It specifies CASSLARDFYGYTF.

The chain is built from TRBV18 and TRBJ1-1; 8 positions match TRBD1. Germline V gene sequence: CDR1 KGHSH, CDR2 LQKENI. CDR3 size: 15 residues. V gave up 3 bases and J gave up 2 bases; unmatched junction bases: 5. CDR3 sequence (DNA): TGTGCCAGCTCACCCCAGGGGGCTGAAAACACTGAAGCTTTCTTT. It codes for CASSPQGAENTEAFF.